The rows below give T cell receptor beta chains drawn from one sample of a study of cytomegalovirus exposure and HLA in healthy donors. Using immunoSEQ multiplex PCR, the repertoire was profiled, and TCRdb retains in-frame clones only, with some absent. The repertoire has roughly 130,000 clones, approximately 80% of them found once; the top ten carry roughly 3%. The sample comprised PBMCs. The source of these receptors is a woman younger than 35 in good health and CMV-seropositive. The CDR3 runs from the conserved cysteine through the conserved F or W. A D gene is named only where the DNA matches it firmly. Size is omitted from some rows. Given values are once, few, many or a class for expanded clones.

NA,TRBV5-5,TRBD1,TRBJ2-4,CASSYPGQVAYLAKNIQYF,TGTGCCAGCAGCTACCCGGGACAGGTAGCCTACCTAGCCAAAAACATTCAGTACTTC
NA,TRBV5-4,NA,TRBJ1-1,CASSLQGNTEAFF,TGTGCCAGCAGCTTGCAGGGGAACACTGAAGCTTTCTTT
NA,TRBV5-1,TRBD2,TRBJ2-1,CASSYLAGADNEQFF,TGCGCCAGCAGCTATCTAGCGGGGGCCGACAATGAGCAGTTCTTC
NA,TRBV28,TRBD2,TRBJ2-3,CASGRVSSTDTQYF,TGTGCCAGTGGGAGGGTATCGAGTACAGATACGCAGTATTTT
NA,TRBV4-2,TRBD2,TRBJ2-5,CASSQVLAGGLETQYF,TGTGCCAGCAGCCAAGTCCTAGCGGGGGGGCTGGAGACCCAGTACTTC
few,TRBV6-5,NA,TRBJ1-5,CASSYLVGRPQHF,TGTGCCAGCAGTTATTTGGTTGGCCGGCCCCAGCATTTT
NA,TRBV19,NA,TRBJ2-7,CASSINSPSYEQYF,TGTGCCAGTAGTATTAACAGCCCATCCTACGAGCAGTACTTC
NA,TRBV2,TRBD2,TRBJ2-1,CASSEQLAGYNEQFF,TGTGCCAGCAGTGAGCAGCTAGCGGGGTACAATGAGCAGTTCTTC
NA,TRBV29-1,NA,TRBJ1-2,CSVDSGHGYTF,TGCAGCGTTGATTCAGGGCATGGCTACACCTTC
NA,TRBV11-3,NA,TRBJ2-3,CASSLNSGHTDTQYF,TGTGCCAGCAGCTTAAACAGCGGTCACACAGATACGCAGTATTTT
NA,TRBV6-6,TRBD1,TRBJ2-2,CASSYRGQGGGELFF,TGTGCCAGCAGTTACCGAGGACAGGGCGGCGGGGAGCTGTTTTTT
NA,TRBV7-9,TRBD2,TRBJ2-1,CASSHSGQGRYEQFF,TGTGCCAGCAGCCATAGCGGGCAGGGACGTTATGAGCAGTTCTTC
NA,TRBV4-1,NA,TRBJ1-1,CASSHVGGLGTEAFF,TGCGCCAGCAGCCACGTGGGGGGGCTGGGCACTGAAGCTTTCTTT
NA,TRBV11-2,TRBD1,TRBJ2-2,CASSRFTGENTGELFF,TGTGCCAGCAGCAGATTTACAGGGGAGAACACCGGGGAGCTGTTTTTT
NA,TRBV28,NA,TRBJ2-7,CASSLSAGYSYEQYF,TGTGCCAGCAGTTTATCGGCAGGATACTCCTACGAGCAGTACTTC
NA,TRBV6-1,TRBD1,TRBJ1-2,CASSEAALTGGFYGYTF,TGTGCCAGCAGTGAAGCAGCTCTGACAGGGGGCTTCTATGGCTACACCTTC
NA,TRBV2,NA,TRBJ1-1,CASSQQGGTEAFF,TGTGCCAGCAGTCAACAGGGTGGAACTGAAGCTTTCTTT
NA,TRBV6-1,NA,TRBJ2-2,CASSEEGGGAGELFF,TGTGCCAGCAGTGAAGAGGGGGGAGGGGCCGGGGAGCTGTTTTTT
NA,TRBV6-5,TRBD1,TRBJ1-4,CASSYSPTGYEKLFF,TGTGCCAGCAGTTACAGCCCGACAGGGTATGAAAAACTGTTTTTT
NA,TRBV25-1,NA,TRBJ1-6,CASSEYFQGKDSPLHF,TGTGCCAGCAGTGAATATTTCCAGGGGAAGGATTCACCCCTCCACTTT
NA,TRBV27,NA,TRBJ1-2,CASSPGTPFLGYGYTF,TGTGCCAGCAGTCCCGGGACACCTTTTCTTGGGTATGGCTACACCTTC
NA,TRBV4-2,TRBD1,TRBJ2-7,CASSQVQGAAHEQYF,TGTGCCAGCAGCCAGGTACAGGGGGCGGCCCACGAGCAGTACTTC
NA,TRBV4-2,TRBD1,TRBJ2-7,CASSQEGQGYEQYF,TGTGCCAGCAGCCAAGAGGGACAGGGCTACGAGCAGTACTTC
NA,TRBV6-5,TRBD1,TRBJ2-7,CASSYRGPTYEQYF,TGTGCCAGCAGTTACAGGGGGCCTACCTACGAGCAGTACTTC
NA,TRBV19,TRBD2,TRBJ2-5,CASSGTIQETQYF,TGTGCCAGTAGTGGGACTATCCAAGAGACCCAGTACTTC
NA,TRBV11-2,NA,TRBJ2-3,CASSSGVVDETDTQYF,TGTGCCAGCAGCTCGGGTGTGGTCGATGAAACAGATACGCAGTATTTT
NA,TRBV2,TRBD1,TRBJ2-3,CARGQGERTQYF,TGTGCCAGGGGACAGGGGGAAAGAACGCAGTATTTT
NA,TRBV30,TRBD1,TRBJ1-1,CAWRTGVTEAFF,TGTGCCTGGAGAACAGGGGTAACTGAAGCTTTCTTT
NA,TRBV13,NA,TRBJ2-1,CASSLRGSGNEQFF,TGTGCCAGCAGCTTAAGGGGTAGCGGCAATGAGCAGTTCTTC
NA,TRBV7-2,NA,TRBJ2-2,CASSLILQGVSGNTGELFF,TGTGCCAGCAGCCTAATATTGCAGGGTGTTAGCGGTAACACCGGGGAGCTGTTTTTT
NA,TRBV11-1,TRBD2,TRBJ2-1,CASSSPLRAGDYNEQFF,TGTGCCAGCAGCTCTCCCCTACGGGCGGGGGATTACAATGAGCAGTTCTTC
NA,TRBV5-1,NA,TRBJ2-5,CASSFGASETQYF,TGCGCCAGCAGCTTTGGGGCGTCGGAGACCCAGTACTTC
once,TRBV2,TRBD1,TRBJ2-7,CASSHPDRVRDEQYF,TGTGCCAGCAGCCACCCTGACAGGGTGAGGGACGAGCAGTACTTC
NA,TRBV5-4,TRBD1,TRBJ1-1,CASSLDREDTEAFF,TGTGCCAGCAGCCTCGACAGGGAGGACACTGAAGCTTTCTTT
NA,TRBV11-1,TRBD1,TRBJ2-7,CASRETGAANEQYF,TGTGCCAGCAGGGAAACAGGGGCCGCAAACGAGCAGTACTTC
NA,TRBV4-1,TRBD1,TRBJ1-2,CASSQGQFNYGYTF,TGCGCCAGCAGCCAGGGACAGTTTAACTATGGCTACACCTTC
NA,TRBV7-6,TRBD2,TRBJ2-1,CASSFSGGHNEQFF,TGTGCCAGCAGCTTCTCGGGGGGGCACAATGAGCAGTTCTTC
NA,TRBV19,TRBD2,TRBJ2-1,CASSPGLVLSYNEQFF,TGTGCCAGTAGTCCGGGACTAGTACTGTCCTACAATGAGCAGTTCTTC
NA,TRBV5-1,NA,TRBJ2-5,CASSPRTRQETQYF,TGCGCCAGCAGCCCAAGGACACGCCAAGAGACCCAGTACTTC
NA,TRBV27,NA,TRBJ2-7,CASSLSSPIAYEQYF,TGTGCCAGCAGTTTATCGTCGCCGATAGCCTACGAGCAGTACTTC
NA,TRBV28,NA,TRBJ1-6,CASSGQPDGQLYNSPLHF,TGTGCCAGCAGTGGCCAGCCCGATGGACAATTATATAATTCACCCCTCCACTTT
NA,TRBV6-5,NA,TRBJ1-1,CASTDSSEAFF,TGTGCCAGCACCGACAGCTCTGAAGCTTTCTTT